Following are 4 T cell receptor beta chains from one sample sequenced in a study of blood T cell repertoires in COVID-19. This table comes from immunoSEQ multiplex PCR, and its TCRdb copy is limited to in-frame clones, with some not included. The sample has 230,000 or so clones; more than 65% are singletons. The sequencing sample was made of peripheral blood. The source is a man aged 50 to 60 with active or convalescent COVID-19.

The CDR3 DNA sequence: TGCGCCAGCAGCCCCGCCCGCGGGGGAGACACAGATACGCAGTATTTT. Protein: CASSPARGGDTDTQYF. V gene TRBV4-3 combines with J gene TRBJ2-3, with TRBD2 identical over 7 bases. The V segment lost 4 bases and the J segment 2 bases; nucleotides outside the gene matches: 9. Germline V gives CDR1 LGHNA, CDR2 YSLEER. The CDR3 has 16 amino acids.

This clone was seen only a few times. The rearrangement joins TRBV12-1 to TRBJ2-2; TRBD2 is the table's D call and was not checked against the DNA. TRBV12-1 is flagged as a pseudogene. The CDR3 consists of 18 residues. CDR3 in amino acids: CASSSIGTSGGNTGELFF. The CDR3 region has the DNA TGTGCCAGCAGTTCTATCGGGACTAGCGGGGGGAACACCGGGGAGCTGTTTTTT.

This chain uses TRBV4-1 with TRBJ1-4, with no clear D. Germline CDR1 is MGHRA and CDR2 is YSYEKL. V was pared by 4 bases and J by 8 bases, with 20 bases between. The CDR3 is 16 amino acids. CDR3 nucleotide sequence: TGCGCCAGCAGCCCAATGGGAGCTGTAGTATCCGAAAAACTGTTTTTT. It yields the protein CASSPMGAVVSEKLFF.

The chain joins TRBV7-9 to TRBJ1-2; 7 bases are a match to TRBD1. The V and J ends lost 4 bases and 4 bases, in that order; junction bases with no gene match: 15. Germline-derived CDR1 and CDR2 are SEHNR and FQNEAQ (reference sequence). CDR3 length: 17 residues. CDR3 coding DNA: TGTGCCAGCAGCTCCGATCCGGCCGACAGGGTGGGCTATGGCTACACCTTC. Its protein product is CASSSDPADRVGYGYTF. The full variable domain, completed using reference TRBV7-9 and TRBJ1-2, is DTGVSQNPRHKITKRGQNVTFRCDPISEHNRLYWYRQTLGQGPEFLTYFQNEAQLEKSRLLSDRFSAERPKGSFSTLEIQRTEQGDSAMYLCASSSDPADRVGYGYTFGSGTRLTVV.